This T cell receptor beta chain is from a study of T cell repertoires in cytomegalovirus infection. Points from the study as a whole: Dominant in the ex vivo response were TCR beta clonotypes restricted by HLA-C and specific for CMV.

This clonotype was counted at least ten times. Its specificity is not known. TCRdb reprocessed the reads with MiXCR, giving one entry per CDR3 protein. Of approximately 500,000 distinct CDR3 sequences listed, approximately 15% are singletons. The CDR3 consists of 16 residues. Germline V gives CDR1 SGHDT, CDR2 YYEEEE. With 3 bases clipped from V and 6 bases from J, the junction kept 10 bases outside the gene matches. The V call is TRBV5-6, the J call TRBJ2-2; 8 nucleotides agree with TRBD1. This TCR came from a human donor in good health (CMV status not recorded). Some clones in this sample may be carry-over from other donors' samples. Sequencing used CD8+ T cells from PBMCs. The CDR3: CASSSLQGAKPGELFF. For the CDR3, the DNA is TGTGCCAGCAGCTCCCTGCAGGGGGCGAAGCCCGGGGAGCTGTTTTTT.